The following is a T cell receptor beta chain sequence with its context. Its cognate antigen is unknown. This CDR3 region has 12 residues. Trimming stripped 4 bases from V and 5 bases from J, with 9 bases between. Looked up from germline, CDR1 is SGDLS and CDR2 is YYNGEE. The authors extracted RNA and reverse transcribed it into cDNA as the sequencing template. Libraries were prepared by immunoSEQ multiplex PCR; TCRdb keeps only in-frame clonotypes and omits some of them. The repertoire includes about 120,000 clones, around two fifths of them detected once, and approximately 3.1% sits in the top ten. This record comes from a study of CD8+ T cells in alopecia areata. Whole-study context: Patients remained on tofacitinib for 6 to 18 months and then went 6 months without it.

Cell sorting was applied to PBMCs, and CD4+ and CD8+ T cells were collected. Regarding the study as a whole: Sequencing of scalp samples also includes resident alphabeta T cells from normal skin. Normal scalp had lower clonality than lesional scalp, with alopecia totalis/universalis lesions showing this most strongly.

This TCR was recovered from a human donor with alopecia areata. Sequencing was done on a sample of CD4+ T cells sorted from blood. The gene calls are TRBV9 and TRBJ2-5; D ambiguous. The CDR3 protein is CASSPYGETQYF. CDR3 sequence (DNA): TGTGCCAGCAGCCCCTACGGCGAGACCCAGTACTTC.